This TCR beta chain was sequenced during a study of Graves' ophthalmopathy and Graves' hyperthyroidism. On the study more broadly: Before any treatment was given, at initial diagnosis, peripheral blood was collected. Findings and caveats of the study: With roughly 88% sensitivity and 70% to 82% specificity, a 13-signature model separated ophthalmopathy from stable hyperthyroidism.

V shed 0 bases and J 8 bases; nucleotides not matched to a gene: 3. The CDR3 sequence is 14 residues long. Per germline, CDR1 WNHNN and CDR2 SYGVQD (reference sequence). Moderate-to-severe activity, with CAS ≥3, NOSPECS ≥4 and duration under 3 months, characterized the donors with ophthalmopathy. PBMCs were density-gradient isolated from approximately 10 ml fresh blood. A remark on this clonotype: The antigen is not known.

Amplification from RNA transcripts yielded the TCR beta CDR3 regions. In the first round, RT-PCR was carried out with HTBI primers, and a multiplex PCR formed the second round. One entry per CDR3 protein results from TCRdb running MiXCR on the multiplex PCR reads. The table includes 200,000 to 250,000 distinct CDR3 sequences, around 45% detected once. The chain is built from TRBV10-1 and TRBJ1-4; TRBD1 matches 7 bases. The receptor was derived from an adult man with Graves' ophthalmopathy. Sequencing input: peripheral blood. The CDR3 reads CASSESPGGEKLFF. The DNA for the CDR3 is TGCGCCAGCAGTGAGTCGCCAGGGGGAGAAAAACTGTTTTTT.